This passage covers 16 T cell receptor beta chains from one sample sequenced in a study of metastatic and nonmetastatic thyroid tumors. Through MiXCR, TCRdb re-clonotyped the PCR reads. The repertoire holds more than 50,000 clones, with 20% as singletons. Until they underwent thyroid surgery, no patient had received any treatment. Sequencing was carried out using blood. The source of these receptors is a female donor with papillary thyroid cancer or a benign thyroid nodule (not recorded which). Some clones in this sample may be carry-over from other donors' samples.

This clone has ten or more counts. This rearrangement joins TRBV6-1 to TRBJ1-3; 8 bases are a match to TRBD1. This CDR3 is 14 amino acids long. V shed 7 bases, J shed 4 bases, and the junction held 6 bases outside the gene matches. Germline CDR1 is MNHNS and CDR2 is SASEGT. The CDR3 here is CASKDRGGGNTIYF. For the CDR3, the DNA is TGTGCCAGCAAAGACAGGGGAGGAGGAAACACCATATATTTT.

Concerning this clone itself: The junction does not match germline at one end; this may be a read error. The rearrangement joins TRBV6-1 to TRBJ2-1, with D maybe TRBD2 (5 bases). The CDR3 has 12 amino acids. Germline CDR1 and CDR2: MNHNS and SASEGT. The CDR3 here is CATRTGVNAQFF. In nucleotides, the CDR3 is TGTGCCACTAGGACTGGAGTGAATGCGCAGTTCTTC.

This clone has ten or more counts. The CDR3 here is CASSPGLKPFGAAQFF. In DNA form, the CDR3 reads TGTGCCAGCAGTCCGGGACTTAAACCTTTCGGTGCGGCGCAGTTCTTC. The chain carries TRBV12-3 or TRBV12-4 and TRBJ2-1, with a weak D call TRBD2 (6 bases). Trimming removed 5 bases at V and 12 bases at J, with 26 bases between. CDR3 length: 16 residues.

Many counts were recorded for this clone. The chain is built from TRBV3-1 and TRBJ2-1; D remains unclear. The CDR3 is 13 residues long. Germline CDR1 LGHDT, CDR2 YNNKEL (reference sequence). Trimming left V 2 bases short and J 10 bases short, with 12 bases between. In nucleotides, the CDR3 is TGTGCCAGCAGCCAATGCACAGCTTGCGAGCAGTTCTTC. It specifies CASSQCTACEQFF.

This clone has a count of ten or more. This sequence joins TRBV15 and TRBJ1-2; perhaps TRBD1 as D (5 bases). Germline CDR1 LNHNV, CDR2 YYDKDF (reference sequence). Between the trimmed V and J ends, which lost 0 bases and 12 bases, there was a span of 17 bases. This CDR3 comprises 14 residues. CDR3 DNA: TGTGCCACCAGCAGAGATGATCGGACACCGTGGGACACCTTC. Translated: CATSRDDRTPWDTF.

In this sample, this clone turned up many times. The CDR3: CASSARTDVAYGYTF. CDR3 nucleotide sequence: TGCGCCAGCAGCGCCCGGACAGACGTAGCATATGGCTACACCTTC. The rearrangement uses TRBV5-1 and TRBJ1-2; D is possibly TRBD1 (6 bases). The CDR3 totals 15 residues. Between the trimmed V and J ends, which lost 4 bases and 5 bases, there was a span of 18 bases. Germline assignment: CDR1 SGHRS and CDR2 YFSETQ.

This clone was detected ten times or more. The CDR3 region is CASSTTSSSTQYF. The DNA of the CDR3 is TGCGCCAGCAGCACGACTAGTTCGTCTACCCAGTACTTC. The chain links TRBV5-1 to TRBJ2-5; D is possibly TRBD2 (6 bases). The CDR3 consists of 13 residues. Trimming pared 4 bases from V and 8 bases from J, leaving 15 bases between. CDR1 SGHRS and CDR2 YFSETQ come from the germline V gene.

This clone was counted many times. The rearrangement uses TRBV19 and TRBJ2-6; D unresolved. V lost 3 bases to trimming and J lost 1 base, with 7 bases between them. This CDR3 region has 15 residues. Germline CDR1 reads LNHDA; CDR2 reads SQIVND (reference sequence). The CDR3 sequence is CASSIQRSGANVLTF. In DNA, the CDR3 is TGTGCCAGTAGTATTCAGAGATCTGGGGCCAACGTCCTGACTTTC. The full variable domain, completed using reference TRBV19 and TRBJ2-6, is DGGITQSPKYLFRKEGQNVTLSCEQNLNHDAMYWYRQDPGQGLRLIYYSQIVNDFQKGDIAEGYSVSREKKESFPLTVTSAQKNPTAFYLCASSIQRSGANVLTFGAGSRLTVL.

This clone was seen ten or more times. The chain combines TRBV12-3 or TRBV12-4 with TRBJ2-2; 11 bases are a match to TRBD1. This CDR3 comprises 15 residues. V lost 10 bases and J lost 7; bases outside the gene matches: 11. The CDR3 bases are TGTGCCAACAGAAGGACAGGGGGCGGGAACGGGGAGCTGTTTTTT. Translating it yields CANRRTGGGNGELFF.

This clone has a count of ten or more. The chain carries TRBV9 and TRBJ2-1; 8 positions match TRBD1. The junction had 8 bases not matched to a gene; V was cut back by 3 bases and J by 6 bases. The CDR3 is 15 amino acids. The germline V gene encodes CDR1 SGDLS and CDR2 YYNGEE. The CDR3 here is CASSALGTGSNEQFF. CDR3 in DNA: TGTGCCAGCAGCGCACTCGGGACAGGCAGCAATGAGCAGTTCTTC.

This clone was counted ten times or more. V usage is TRBV5-1 and J usage is TRBJ1-1; 8 nucleotides line up with TRBD1. CDR1 is SGHRS, CDR2 YFSETQ, per germline. The CDR3 covers 16 residues. With 4 bases clipped from V and 2 bases from J, the junction kept 10 bases outside the gene matches. CDR3 residues: CASSPDGTGGNTEAFF. DNA of the CDR3: TGCGCCAGCAGCCCGGATGGTACAGGGGGTAACACTGAAGCTTTCTTT.

This clone was observed at least ten times. The rearrangement links TRBV7-9 to TRBJ2-7; no reliable D call. In germline, CDR1 is SEHNR, CDR2 FQNEAQ (reference sequence). The CDR3 sequence is 10 residues long. The CDR3 loop is CALWLYEQYF. The CDR3 region has the DNA TGTGCGCTCTGGCTATACGAGCAGTACTTC.

About this clone itself: An end of the junction does not agree with germline; a read error may underlie this. The V call is TRBV6-1, the J call TRBJ1-5; D gene ambiguous. Germline V gene sequence: CDR1 MNHNS, CDR2 SASEGT. There are 12 residues in the CDR3. In nucleotides, the CDR3 is TGTGCAGCGGGAAGGATCAATCAGCCCCAGCTTTTT. This sequence encodes CAAGRINQPQLF.

In this sample, this clone turned up many times. The V and J genes are TRBV5-8 and TRBJ1-4, with D hard to call. The CDR3 totals 13 residues. The germline gives CDR1 SGHTS, CDR2 YDEGEE. The V end was cut by 2 bases, the J end by 12 bases, with 14 bases between. The chain's CDR3 is CASSFLDRMELFF. The CDR3 nucleotides are TGTGCCAGCAGCTTCCTAGACCGGATGGAACTGTTTTTT.

This clone came up many times. The J gene is TRBJ1-1, the V gene TRBV30, with TRBD1 matching 7 bases. Germline V lookup: CDR1 GTSNPN, CDR2 SVGIG (reference sequence). This CDR3 comprises 12 residues. V lost 5 bases to trimming and J lost 2 bases; unmatched junction nucleotides: 2. The CDR3 DNA reads TGTGCCTGGGACAGGGACAACACTGAAGCTTTCTTT. It translates to CAWDRDNTEAFF.

In its sample, this clone was seen many times. The chain employs TRBV11-2 and TRBJ1-4; 8 bases agree with TRBD1. V was clipped by 0 bases and J by 7 bases; unmatched bases: 13. The CDR3 extends over 18 amino acids. The germline V gene has CDR1 SGHAT and CDR2 FQNNGV. CDR3 nucleotides: TGTGCCAGCAGCTTAGATGTTCGAGGACAGGGCGGGGGTGAAAAACTGTTTTTT. Residues: CASSLDVRGQGGGEKLFF.